This passage covers 25 T cell receptor beta chains from one sample sequenced in a study of cytomegalovirus exposure and HLA in healthy donors. PCR primers comprised 60 Vbeta and 13 Jbeta primers. The method was immunoSEQ multiplex PCR; TCRdb's version includes in-frame clones alone and lacks a portion of them. The table lists 210,000 or so clones, around 83% of them singletons. Material for sequencing was PBMCs. These receptors all stem from a girl aged 10 to 17 in good health and CMV-seronegative.

The chain employs TRBV7-2 and TRBJ2-1; D gene ambiguous. The germline V gene has CDR1 SGHTA and CDR2 FQGNSA. V lost 0 bases, J lost 7 bases, and 10 bases lay in between. This CDR3 has 14 amino acids. This CDR3 is CASSLAWLRNEQFF. In DNA form, the CDR3 reads TGTGCCAGCAGCTTAGCTTGGCTCAGAAATGAGCAGTTCTTC.

J is TRBJ2-3 and V is TRBV6-1; TRBD2 agrees at 7 bases. The CDR3 covers 13 residues. Germline V lookup: CDR1 MNHNS, CDR2 SASEGT. V was pared by 6 bases and J by 5 bases, with 5 bases of the junction left unmatched. CDR3 coding DNA: TGTGCCAGCAGGCCAACGGGGGGAGATACGCAGTATTTT. Protein product: CASRPTGGDTQYF.

The V and J genes are TRBV5-4 and TRBJ1-2; 10 positions match TRBD1. The V segment lost 6 bases and the J segment 1 base; nucleotides outside the gene matches: 3. CDR3 length: 14 amino acids. Per the germline V gene, CDR1 is SGHNT and CDR2 is YYREEE (reference sequence). The CDR3: CASNRDRGNYGYTF. CDR3 in DNA: TGTGCCAGCAATCGGGACAGGGGTAACTATGGCTACACCTTC.

This chain joins TRBV7-8 and TRBJ1-1, with D maybe TRBD1 (5 bases). V was shortened by 5 bases and J by 1 base, with 11 bases between the two germline ends. The V gene's germline CDR1 is SGHVS and CDR2 FQNEAQ. The CDR3 length is 14 residues. The CDR3 spells CASSAQDGNTEAFF. The CDR3, as DNA: TGTGCCAGCAGCGCACAGGACGGGAACACTGAAGCTTTCTTT.

The CDR3 coding sequence is TGTGCCATCAGGGGGACAGGGGGCTATGGCTACACCTTC. The encoded protein is CAIRGTGGYGYTF. The rearrangement uses TRBV10-3 and TRBJ1-2; TRBD1 aligns across 11 bases. The CDR3 loop spans 13 amino acids. The germline gives CDR1 ENHRY, CDR2 SYGVKD. The V and J ends lost 6 bases and 4 bases, in that order; junction bases with no gene match: 1.

The chain links TRBV5-1 to TRBJ1-1; no clear D. This CDR3 spans 14 amino acids. Trimming stripped 4 bases from V and 3 bases from J, with 13 bases between. The germline CDR1 and CDR2 sequences are SGHRS and YFSETQ. CDR3 amino acids: CASSIRTDYTEAFF. CDR3 coding DNA: TGCGCCAGCAGCATCCGGACGGACTACACTGAAGCTTTCTTT. The complete variable domain, with remaining parts taken from reference TRBV5-1 and TRBJ1-1, reads KAGVTQTPRYLIKTRGQQVTLSCSPISGHRSVSWYQQTPGQGLQFLFEYFSETQRNKGNFPGRFSGRQFSNSRSEMNVSTLELGDSALYLCASSIRTDYTEAFFGQGTRLTVV.

This clone was counted a single time. The CDR3 loop is CASSTLTTSGVTSTDTQYF. The CDR3 DNA follows: TGTGCCAGCAGTACACTCACAACTAGCGGGGTTACTAGCACAGATACGCAGTATTTT. The rearrangement joins TRBV27 to TRBJ2-3; TRBD2 matches 10 bases. CDR3 length: 19 residues. V dropped 5 bases and J dropped 0; count of bases not matched to a gene: 14. CDR1 and CDR2 from the germline V gene are MNHEY and SMNVEV (reference sequence).

This chain connects TRBV7-2 to TRBJ2-7, with 11 bases that match TRBD2. The CDR3 extends over 14 amino acids. Germline V CDR1 and CDR2: SGHTA, FQGNSA. V trimming: 4 bases; J trimming: 7 bases; junction bases outside the gene matches: 6. The CDR3 DNA follows: TGTGCCAGCAGCTCAGGACTAGCGGGCGGGGAGCAGTACTTC. Protein: CASSSGLAGGEQYF. Using reference TRBV7-2 and TRBJ2-7 for the parts outside the CDR3, the full variable domain is GAGVSQSPSNKVTEKGKDVELRCDPISGHTALYWYRQSLGQGLEFLIYFQGNSAPDKSGLPSDRFSAERTGGSVSTLTIQRTQQEDSAVYLCASSSGLAGGEQYFGPGTRLTVT.

This clone was recorded only once. The V call is TRBV7-2, the J call TRBJ2-2, with a weak D call TRBD2 (6 bases). Germline CDR1 reads SGHTA; CDR2 reads FQGNSA. The germline V and J ends were trimmed by 6 bases and 1 base, with 12 bases remaining between them. This CDR3 region has 15 residues. CDR3 sequence: CASRRSGQNTGELFF. In DNA, the CDR3 is TGTGCCAGCAGACGAAGCGGGCAGAACACCGGGGAGCTGTTTTTT.

The count of this clone is one. The genes are TRBV10-3 and TRBJ2-5; 8 bases agree with TRBD2. The CDR3 consists of 14 residues. Germline assignment: CDR1 ENHRY and CDR2 SYGVKD. Losses at the gene ends were 5 bases for V and 1 base for J; bases not matched to a gene: 3. CDR3 coding DNA: TGTGCCATCAGTACTGCGGGGGGCCAAGAGACCCAGTACTTC. Protein sequence: CAISTAGGQETQYF.

The chain has TRBV30 and TRBJ1-4; no firm D call. Trimming took off 0 bases at V and 7 bases at J, with 12 bases between the two ends. CDR1 and CDR2 (germline): GTSNPN, SVGIG (reference sequence). This CDR3 spans 14 amino acids. The CDR3 sequence is CAWSVWQESEKLFF. The CDR3 region has the DNA TGTGCCTGGAGTGTATGGCAAGAAAGTGAAAAACTGTTTTTT.

This clone was counted once. The V call is TRBV5-1, the J call TRBJ1-2; tentatively, D is TRBD1 (5 bases). Germline V CDR1 and CDR2: SGHRS, YFSETQ. V was pared by 5 bases and J by 7 bases, with 24 bases between. This CDR3 comprises 16 residues. CDR3 residues: CASRRSGDGRLGGYTF. In nucleotides, the CDR3 is TGCGCCAGCAGGAGGTCGGGGGACGGTCGGCTTGGTGGCTACACCTTC.

This clone was detected a few times. The J gene is TRBJ1-1, the V gene TRBV19; D might be TRBD1 (5 bases). V lost 1 base and J 4 bases, leaving 7 bases between the germline ends. This CDR3 has 13 residues. Germline lookup yields CDR1 LNHDA and CDR2 SQIVND (reference sequence). For the CDR3, the DNA is TGTGCCAGTAGTATAGGTAGGGGCACTGAAGCTTTCTTT. Amino acid sequence: CASSIGRGTEAFF.

The chain uses TRBV7-9 and TRBJ1-5; D remains ambiguous. The CDR3 consists of 16 residues. Germline CDR1 SEHNR, CDR2 FQNEAQ (reference sequence). V was trimmed by 1 base and J by 2 bases, leaving 12 bases between them. In DNA form, the CDR3 reads TGTGCCAGCAGCTTAGACCGGGATCGGGGCAATCAGCCCCAGCATTTT. Translation gives CASSLDRDRGNQPQHF.

The rearrangement links TRBV4-1 to TRBJ2-7; D is undetermined. The CDR3 length is 13 residues. CDR1 and CDR2 (germline): MGHRA, YSYEKL. V lost 3 bases, J lost 6 bases, and 12 bases lay in between. CDR3 region: CASSHNTAAEQYF. The CDR3 region has the DNA TGCGCCAGCAGCCACAACACAGCAGCCGAGCAGTACTTC.

On this clone itself: Additional DNA sequences in this sample encode the identical CDR3. The J gene is TRBJ1-2, the V gene TRBV9; 11 bases fit TRBD1. CDR1 is SGDLS and CDR2 is YYNGEE in the germline V gene. Trimming took 2 bases from V and 3 from J; bases not matched to a gene: 3. The CDR3 extends over 15 amino acids. In nucleotides, the CDR3 is TGTGCCAGCAGCGTCGGGACAGGGGGTGACTATGGCTACACCTTC. Amino acids: CASSVGTGGDYGYTF.

The chain carries TRBV6-5 and TRBJ2-1; 10 nucleotides line up with TRBD2. Germline assignment: CDR1 MNHEY and CDR2 SVGAGI. V lost 6 bases, J lost 6 bases, and 8 bases stayed unmatched. The CDR3 is 15 amino acids. The CDR3 sequence is CASSTPGLATNEQFF. The CDR3 nucleotides read TGTGCCAGCAGCACTCCGGGACTAGCGACCAATGAGCAGTTCTTC.

The chain joins TRBV11-2 to TRBJ1-1; tentatively, D is TRBD1 (6 bases). Trimming pared 1 base from V and 4 bases from J, leaving 16 bases between. This CDR3 is 16 amino acids long. From germline, CDR1 is SGHAT and CDR2 FQNNGV. CDR3 nucleotides: TGTGCCAGCAGCTTAGGGGGCCGGCGGACAGTCACTGAAGCTTTCTTT. Its translation is CASSLGGRRTVTEAFF.

This clone showed up just a few times. The J gene is TRBJ2-2, the V gene TRBV19, with a possible D match to TRBD2 (6 bases). This CDR3 spans 15 amino acids. The germline gives CDR1 LNHDA, CDR2 SQIVND (reference sequence). Trimming took off 9 bases at V and 1 base at J, with 15 bases between the two ends. The CDR3 DNA reads as TGTGCCAGCAACCGGGGACTCCGGAACACCGGGGAGCTGTTTTTT. Translating it yields CASNRGLRNTGELFF.

This chain uses TRBV25-1 with TRBJ2-2; 10 bases match TRBD2. This CDR3 spans 16 amino acids. The germline V gene encodes CDR1 MGHDK and CDR2 SYGVNS. The junction had 9 bases not matched to a gene; V was cut back by 6 bases and J by 5 bases. CDR3 sequence reads: CASSSIAGGRTGELFF. As DNA, the CDR3 is TGTGCCAGCAGCTCCATAGCGGGAGGCCGGACCGGGGAGCTGTTTTTT.

J is TRBJ2-1 and V is TRBV28; TRBD2 agrees at 9 bases. Germline loops: CDR1 MDHEN, CDR2 SYDVKM. This CDR3 has 15 amino acids. V lost 5 bases, J lost 4 bases, and 6 bases stayed unmatched. The CDR3 is CASSRAGGRYNEQFF. The CDR3 DNA follows: TGTGCCAGCAGTCGGGCGGGGGGGCGGTACAATGAGCAGTTCTTC.

In regard to this clone: The sample holds other DNA sequences that translate to the same CDR3. The chain couples TRBV5-1 to TRBJ2-5, with D possibly being TRBD2 (6 bases). Germline-derived CDR1 and CDR2 are SGHRS and YFSETQ. V was trimmed by 0 bases and J by 2 bases, leaving 8 bases between them. The CDR3 runs 14 residues. For the CDR3, the DNA is TGCGCCAGCAGCTTGGCTGGGGGGCAAGAGACCCAGTACTTC. Amino acid sequence: CASSLAGGQETQYF.

The rearrangement joins TRBV11-2 to TRBJ2-7; tentative D call: TRBD2 (5 bases). Germline V lookup: CDR1 SGHAT, CDR2 FQNNGV. Trimming cost V 1 base and J 2 bases, with 12 bases left between them. This CDR3 region has 15 residues. CDR3 nucleotide sequence: TGTGCCAGCAGCTTAGTAGGAGGAATTCCCTACGAGCAGTACTTC. Residues: CASSLVGGIPYEQYF.

The CDR3 DNA reads as TGTGCCAGCTCACGAGTCGCAGATACGCAGTATTTT. The encoded protein is CASSRVADTQYF. The V and J genes are TRBV18 and TRBJ2-3; D is unresolved. Germline assignment: CDR1 KGHSH and CDR2 LQKENI. The CDR3 is made up of 12 amino acids. Trimming shortened V by 4 bases and J by 4 bases, and 6 bases separated the two germline ends.

The genes are TRBV28 and TRBJ2-7; tentative D call: TRBD2 (6 bases). Per germline, CDR1 MDHEN and CDR2 SYDVKM. The V end was cut by 0 bases, the J end by 5 bases, with 17 bases between. The CDR3 extends over 16 amino acids. The CDR3 nucleotides read TGTGCCAGCAGTTTATGGGCGGGCGGGGCAAGCGACGAGCAGTACTTC. Protein: CASSLWAGGASDEQYF.